The 30 T cell receptor beta chains in this list originate from one sample, sequenced in a study of blood T cell repertoires in COVID-19. The assay was immunoSEQ multiplex PCR, and TCRdb's table has in-frame clones only and misses some. The repertoire holds about 230,000 clones, less than 85% seen once, with about 2.5% in the top ten. Sequencing was done on a sample of peripheral blood. The receptors derive from a woman aged 70-85 years with active or convalescent COVID-19.

The chain recombines TRBV5-6 with TRBJ2-7, with a tentative D call TRBD1 (6 bases). The germline V gene has CDR1 SGHDT and CDR2 YYEEEE. The length of the CDR3 is 15 residues. Trimming cost V 3 bases and J 0 bases, with 13 bases left between them. The CDR3 sequence: CASSSPGTFSYEQYF. The CDR3, as DNA: TGTGCCAGCAGCTCACCCGGGACATTCTCCTACGAGCAGTACTTC.

The genes are TRBV3-1 (or the pseudogene TRBV3-2) and TRBJ2-5, with 9 bases aligning to TRBD2. With 4 bases clipped from V and 5 bases from J, the junction kept 14 bases outside the gene matches. The V gene's germline CDR1 is LGHDT and CDR2 YNNKEL (reference sequence). The CDR3 sequence is 17 residues long. The CDR3 coding sequence is TGTGCCAGCAGCCCGCCCTGGGGGCGGGGGGGCCGGGAGACCCAGTACTTC. Protein sequence: CASSPPWGRGGRETQYF.

The chain carries TRBV5-4 and TRBJ1-2; 7 bases line up with TRBD1. This CDR3 is built from 14 residues. V lost 2 bases, J lost 4 bases, and 5 bases stayed unmatched. The germline V gene has CDR1 SGHNT and CDR2 YYREEE (reference sequence). This CDR3 is CASSFPGGGYGYTF. The DNA for the CDR3 is TGTGCCAGCAGCTTTCCAGGGGGAGGCTATGGCTACACCTTC.

The V and J genes are TRBV28 and TRBJ2-6; D is uncertain. The V end lost 5 bases, the J end lost 0 bases, and 8 bases lay between the germline ends. Germline V lookup: CDR1 MDHEN, CDR2 SYDVKM. This CDR3 comprises 15 residues. The CDR3: CASSDSTSGANVLTF. The CDR3 DNA follows: TGTGCCAGCAGTGACTCTACCTCTGGGGCCAACGTCCTGACTTTC. Drawing the rest from reference TRBV28 and TRBJ2-6, the complete variable domain is DVKVTQSSRYLVKRTGEKVFLECVQDMDHENMFWYRQDPGLGLRLIYFSYDVKMKEKGDIPEGYSVSREKKERFSLILESASTNQTSMYLCASSDSTSGANVLTFGAGSRLTVL.

J is TRBJ2-5 and V is TRBV28; D is undetermined. V was pared by 6 bases and J by 2 bases, with 13 bases between. Germline V gene data show CDR1 as MDHEN and CDR2 as SYDVKM. There are 14 residues in the CDR3. Written as DNA, the CDR3 is TGTGCCAGCAGCCCGAGACACGAACAAGAGACCCAGTACTTC. Translating gives CASSPRHEQETQYF.

This clone was counted a few times. The rearrangement links TRBV11-3 to TRBJ1-6; 8 bases align to TRBD1. Trimming took 8 bases from V and 0 from J; bases not matched to a gene: 9. Germline V gene lookup returns CDR1 SGHNT and CDR2 YENEEA. This CDR3 spans 17 amino acids. CDR3 amino acids: CASFLADRGSYNSPLHF. Here the CDR3 DNA reads TGTGCCAGCTTCTTAGCCGACAGGGGCTCCTATAATTCACCCCTCCACTTT.

The genes are TRBV19 and TRBJ2-5; TRBD2 matches at 13 bases. Germline V lookup: CDR1 LNHDA, CDR2 SQIVND (reference sequence). This CDR3 contains 14 residues. The trim removed 6 bases at V and 4 bases at J, leaving 2 bases unmatched. The CDR3: CASRRLAGGETQYF. The CDR3 DNA follows: TGTGCCAGTAGAAGACTAGCGGGAGGAGAGACCCAGTACTTC.

This clone was counted once. V usage is TRBV3-1 (or the pseudogene TRBV3-2) and J usage is TRBJ2-1; TRBD2 agrees at 7 bases. The CDR3 covers 16 residues. Trimming removed 2 bases from V and 7 bases from J; junction bases left unmatched: 11. CDR1 and CDR2 from the germline V gene are LGHDT and YNNKEL (reference sequence). CDR3 DNA: TGTGCCAGCAGCCAACCTTTGGGCGGGAGTCGTAATGAGCAGTTCTTC. This encodes CASSQPLGGSRNEQFF.

This chain joins TRBV14 and TRBJ2-3; D is perhaps TRBD2 (5 bases). Trimming cost V 6 bases and J 3 bases, with 10 bases left between them. The CDR3 sequence is 13 residues long. Germline loops: CDR1 SGHDN, CDR2 FVKESK. In DNA, the CDR3 is TGTGCCAGCAGAGGAGCGGCGACAGATACGCAGTATTTT. Amino acids: CASRGAATDTQYF.

The rearrangement joins TRBV28 to TRBJ1-1, with D possibly being TRBD1 (5 bases). The CDR3 runs to 18 residues. Looked up from germline, CDR1 is MDHEN and CDR2 is SYDVKM. Trimming left V 5 bases short and J 0 bases short, with 22 bases between. The CDR3 DNA reads as TGTGCCAGCAGTCCCGGGGGGGTGTGGGGAGGGATGAACACTGAAGCTTTCTTT. As protein: CASSPGGVWGGMNTEAFF.

The chain couples TRBV15 to TRBJ2-1, with D possibly being TRBD2 (6 bases). This CDR3 is 15 amino acids long. Germline assignment: CDR1 LNHNV and CDR2 YYDKDF (reference sequence). V lost 5 bases and J lost 7, with 18 bases in between. The DNA of the CDR3 is TGTGCCACCAGCCTCGGCGGGGAGAGGAGAAATGAGCAGTTCTTC. Translating it yields CATSLGGERRNEQFF.

J is TRBJ2-3 and V is TRBV5-1; TRBD2 agrees at 8 bases. Trimming at V came to 3 bases and at J to 5 bases, leaving 5 bases not matched to a gene. CDR3 length equals 14 residues. The germline gives CDR1 SGHRS, CDR2 YFSETQ. The CDR3 region has the DNA TGCGCCAGCAGCTCCTCGGGGGGGGGAGATACGCAGTATTTT. Translation gives CASSSSGGGDTQYF.

The chain carries TRBV7-2 and TRBJ1-1, with a tentative D call TRBD1 (5 bases). The germline V and J ends were trimmed by 0 bases and 4 bases, with 12 bases remaining between them. This CDR3 comprises 15 residues. Germline CDR1 is SGHTA and CDR2 is FQGNSA. The CDR3 protein is CASSLASGMGTEAFF. CDR3 sequence (DNA): TGTGCCAGCAGCTTAGCGTCAGGGATGGGCACTGAAGCTTTCTTT.

The CDR3 is CASSQGGGRWVTEAFF. In DNA form, the CDR3 reads TGCGCCAGCAGCCAAGGCGGGGGGCGATGGGTTACTGAAGCTTTCTTT. The chain is built from TRBV4-3 and TRBJ1-1; D may be TRBD1 (6 bases). Germline CDR1 is LGHNA and CDR2 is YSLEER. Trimming stripped 1 base from V and 5 bases from J, with 17 bases between. The CDR3 runs 16 residues.

With respect to this clone: Other nucleotide sequences in the sample specify the same CDR3. The chain uses TRBV29-1 and TRBJ1-2; D gene unclear. Trimming removed 1 base from V and 5 bases from J, with 5 bases in between. CDR1 is SQVTM, CDR2 ANQGSEA, per germline. This CDR3 spans 11 amino acids. CDR3 nucleotides: TGCAGCGTTGAAGGAGGGTATGGCTACACCTTC. It codes for CSVEGGYGYTF.

The V and J genes are TRBV5-1 and TRBJ1-2; tentative D call: TRBD1 (5 bases). V gave up 1 base and J gave up 8 bases, with 15 bases separating them. This CDR3 is 14 amino acids long. The germline V gene has CDR1 SGHRS and CDR2 YFSETQ. CDR3: CASSLSSREVGYTF. CDR3 bases: TGCGCCAGCAGCTTGAGTTCCAGGGAAGTCGGCTACACCTTC.

This clone was picked up a small number of times. V and J are TRBV6-6 and TRBJ1-2; the match to TRBD1 covers 10 bases. With V trimmed by 6 bases and J by 6 bases, 7 bases remained unmatched. The CDR3 length is 14 residues. Per the germline V gene, CDR1 is MNHNY and CDR2 is SVGAGI (reference sequence). This CDR3 is CASSQSTGGNGYTF. The CDR3 region has the DNA TGTGCCAGCAGCCAATCGACAGGGGGCAATGGCTACACCTTC.

V and J are TRBV19 and TRBJ1-5; TRBD1 aligns across 7 bases. The CDR3 has 13 amino acids. Germline assignment: CDR1 LNHDA and CDR2 SQIVND (reference sequence). Germline trimming cut 11 bases from V and 2 bases from J; bases unmatched to any gene: 6. CDR3 bases: TGTGCCGCCACCACAGGGGGCAATCAGCCCCAGCATTTT. Its protein is CAATTGGNQPQHF.

This chain uses TRBV27 with TRBJ2-1; 7 nucleotides agree with TRBD2. In germline, CDR1 is MNHEY, CDR2 SMNVEV (reference sequence). The CDR3 has 15 residues. V shed 6 bases, J shed 0 bases, and the junction held 5 bases outside the gene matches. DNA for the CDR3: TGTGCCAGCAGAATGCGGGGGAGCTCCTACAATGAGCAGTTCTTC. Translated: CASRMRGSSYNEQFF.

The gene calls are TRBV5-3 and TRBJ2-7; 7 bases are a match to TRBD2. TRBV5-3 is treated as an ORF (open reading frame) with a function not yet certain. With V trimmed by 2 bases and J by 2 bases, 10 bases remained unmatched. CDR3 size: 16 residues. The CDR3 sequence: CARSFSGSGGTYEQYF. The CDR3 bases are TGTGCCAGAAGCTTCTCGGGTTCCGGGGGGACCTACGAGCAGTACTTC.

The rearrangement links TRBV12-3 or TRBV12-4 to TRBJ2-5; 9 nucleotides agree with TRBD1. CDR3 length equals 13 residues. V dropped 8 bases and J dropped 3; count of bases not matched to a gene: 4. Written as DNA, the CDR3 is TGTGCCAGCGGCAGGACAGGGGAAGAGACCCAGTACTTC. Protein: CASGRTGEETQYF.

The chain couples TRBV7-8 to TRBJ1-2; the match to TRBD1 covers 7 bases. The length of the CDR3 is 17 residues. Unmatched junction bases numbered 10, after V lost 1 base and J lost 2 bases. CDR1 is SGHVS and CDR2 is FQNEAQ in the germline V gene. This CDR3 is CASSLVSGGNENYGYTF. In nucleotides, the CDR3 is TGTGCCAGCAGCTTAGTTTCAGGGGGTAACGAAAACTATGGCTACACCTTC.

This clone was seen once. The chain links TRBV27 to TRBJ2-1; D is possibly TRBD2 (5 bases). From germline, CDR1 is MNHEY and CDR2 SMNVEV (reference sequence). Trimming left V 2 bases short and J 11 bases short, with 13 bases between. This CDR3 region has 13 residues. The CDR3 DNA sequence: TGTGCCAGCAGTTTACCCCCGGACGGGAAGCAGTTCTTC. Its translation: CASSLPPDGKQFF.

This clone was seen a single time. This chain links TRBV9 with TRBJ2-1, with 8 bases that match TRBD2. The V gene's germline CDR1 is SGDLS and CDR2 YYNGEE. The J segment lost 0 bases and the V segment lost 0 bases, leaving 5 bases of the junction unmatched. The CDR3 has 17 amino acids. This chain's CDR3 is CASSVVGGTSSYNEQFF. CDR3 DNA: TGTGCCAGCAGCGTAGTTGGGGGGACTAGCTCCTACAATGAGCAGTTCTTC.

The chain has TRBV7-6 and TRBJ1-1; TRBD1 aligns across 8 bases. Per the germline V gene, CDR1 is SGHVS and CDR2 is FNYEAQ. This CDR3 has 14 residues. Trimming removed 4 bases from V and 3 bases from J; junction bases left unmatched: 4. The CDR3 sequence: CASSSTGAYTEAFF. DNA for the CDR3: TGTGCCAGCAGCTCGACAGGGGCCTACACTGAAGCTTTCTTT.

On this clone itself: Other DNA sequences in the sample encode the same CDR3. The chain couples TRBV5-1 to TRBJ1-4; no clear D gene. The CDR3 spans 14 residues. Germline lookup yields CDR1 SGHRS and CDR2 YFSETQ. The ends were cut back, 2 bases at V and 4 bases at J, with 9 bases in the middle. CDR3 in amino acids: CASSFGQSNEKLFF. CDR3 coding DNA: TGCGCCAGCAGCTTTGGGCAGAGTAATGAAAAACTGTTTTTT.

Notes on this clone: The junction differs from germline at one of its ends, possibly a read error. The J gene is TRBJ2-3, the V gene TRBV2; 7 nucleotides align to TRBD1. This CDR3 contains 16 residues. CDR1 and CDR2 (germline): SNHLY, FYNNEI. In DNA form, the CDR3 reads TGTGCCAGCAGCGAAGGGACAGCAGGGTTCCCTTATACGCAGTATTTT. It yields the protein CASSEGTAGFPYTQYF.

This clone came up a few times. The chain has TRBV7-2 and TRBJ1-2; D gene uncertain. Trimming left V 1 base short and J 8 bases short, with 11 bases between. Looked up from germline, CDR1 is SGHTA and CDR2 is FQGNSA. The CDR3 runs 13 residues. The CDR3 DNA sequence: TGTGCCAGCAGCTTAGGTTATACCCGGGGCTACACCTTC. Protein sequence: CASSLGYTRGYTF.

The chain combines TRBV23-1 with TRBJ2-3; TRBD1 matches 12 bases. TRBV23-1 is reported as an ORF; its role is uncertain. With V trimmed by 0 bases and J by 10 bases, 11 bases remained unmatched. This CDR3 comprises 17 residues. The CDR3 here is CASSQSPPGQGAIAQYF. Written as DNA, the CDR3 is TGCGCCAGCAGTCAATCGCCTCCGGGACAGGGGGCGATTGCGCAGTATTTT.

The genes are TRBV3-1 (or the pseudogene TRBV3-2) and TRBJ2-7, with TRBD2 matching over 8 bases. V gave up 4 bases and J gave up 5 bases; unmatched junction bases: 7. The length of the CDR3 is 14 residues. Germline values: CDR1 LGHDT, CDR2 YNNKEL (reference sequence). CDR3 DNA sequence: TGTGCCAGCAGCCCTACCAGCGGGGGCGACGAGCAGTACTTC. It specifies CASSPTSGGDEQYF.